This TCR beta chain is drawn from a study of graft-versus-host responses after intestinal transplantation listed by TCRdb under 2021. Study-wide context: The transplants that recipients received were multivisceral, liver-intestinal, or isolated intestinal. All recipients received anti-thymocyte globulin induction followed by maintenance tacrolimus and steroids for approximately 3 years. Graft-versus-host and host-versus-graft alloreactive T cell clones were tracked in the graft, circulation and bone marrow after intestinal transplantation using bulk TCR-beta CDR3 sequencing. Alloreactive clones were identified by sequencing pre-transplant mixed lymphocyte reaction products and comparing them with unstimulated pre-transplant donor and recipient T cells. The cohort enrolled about two dozen intestinal transplant recipients including one retransplant, and a few patients lacking pretransplant specimens were excluded. A peak of at least 4% donor T cells among recipient peripheral blood mononuclear cells was the definition used for donor T cell macrochimerism. Samples from a few later patients were sequenced in-house on an Illumina MiSeq with MiXCR processing rather than by the commercial service.

The sample's time point, from its label and the paper: cells obtained before transplantation from donor or recipient. CD3+CD4+ and CD3+CD8+ populations were FACS-sorted from unstimulated pre-transplant donor and recipient cells taken from spleen or lymph nodes. Library preparation employed the immunoSEQ multiplex PCR assay. For most patients, genomic DNA was isolated with the Qiagen DNeasy Blood and Tissue Kit and shipped frozen to Adaptive Biotechnologies for TCR sequencing. For most patients, high-throughput TCR-beta CDR3 sequencing of genomic DNA was performed by Adaptive Biotechnologies. The authors' analysis ran thus. Adaptive's ImmunoSEQ software supplied the TCR sequencing data for around 17 patients, while MiXCR and VDJtools were used to process a few other patients. CD4 versus CD8 sorting errors were corrected by removing sequences found in both subsets at a frequency ratio below 5:1. CDR3 nucleotide sequences shared by donor and recipient were removed because the origin of these sequences could not be assigned. To count as alloreactive, a clone needed at least 2-fold expansion over unstimulated cells and a minimum CFSE-low frequency of 0.002% (template counts) or 0.001% (read counts). A clone was considered mappable if detected in the sequenced pre-transplant spleen, lymph node, or MLR CFSE-low populations of the donor or recipient. Cumulative frequency of alloreactive clones was calculated as a percentage of all sequences weighted by copy number. The source is immuneACCESS, and TCRdb retained only in-frame sequences with V and J called. Part of the clones is not carried over; for the studies checked, unresolved V genes explain less than half of this, and the remainder is unexplained. V and J calls and clone size are those listed in that table; D and trimming were worked out from the DNA. Recorded for this sample are around 100,000 clones; roughly 92% of them occurred a single time. About 0.2% of the sample comes from the top ten.

In regard to this clone: Its antigen remains undetermined. No per-base quality is available; no much larger clone lies one base away.

Results the study describes overall, beyond this receptor: Early after transplant, peak levels of circulating GvH clones were associated with declines in HvG clones. GvH clones were detected in recipient bone marrow, and some of these GvH clones were observed earlier in ileal mucosa or blood, consistent with an intestinal mucosal origin. Patients with donor T cell macrochimerism had high GvH to HvG T cell clonal ratios in their allografts. The relatively low number and heterogeneity of intestinal transplant patients limited the conclusions.

The receptor was derived from a human donor who was the organ donor for an intestinal transplant. The sequencing used unstimulated CD4+ T cells sorted from spleen or lymph node cells, collected before transplant.

The DNA reads TGTGCCAGCTCACCATCCCCGGGAGCGAACACCGGGGAGCTGTTTTTT. The translation is CASSPSPGANTGELFF. This chain is built from TRBV18 and TRBJ2-2; the D region possibly corresponds to TRBD2 (6 bases align). Reading the germline V gene gives CDR1 KGHSH and CDR2 LQKENI. V sheds 2 bases and J sheds 0 bases, leaving 10 bases between their ends. From cysteine to phenylalanine, the CDR3 is 16 amino acids long. Only CDR3 DNA is held: 48 bases, read in frame from base 1.